This T cell receptor beta chain was identified in a study of technical replicates of blood from a few donors (dated by TCRdb to 2016 to 2017). Note on this clone: It has no known antigen specificity. Base qualities are not recorded, but no much larger clone differs from it by a single base.

Library preparation used the immunoSEQ multiplex PCR assay. This is the immuneACCESS table as TCRdb keeps it, with only in-frame sequences that have V and J called. A part of the clones is gone; compared with another copy, unresolved V genes explain less than half, and the rest is unexplained. This sample has tens of thousands of clones in its table, and roughly 94% of those were observed once. Approximately 0.25% of the sample is held by the ten biggest clonotypes. Reading the germline V gene gives CDR1 MNHEY and CDR2 SVGAGI. V sheds 0 bases and J sheds 0 bases, leaving 12 bases between their ends. Spanning cysteine to phenylalanine, the CDR3 consists of 16 amino acids. Just CDR3 DNA is preserved here, 48 bases in frame from base 1.

The chain was built from TRBV6-5 and TRBJ2-7; a weak D assignment points to TRBD1 (6 bases agree). The clonotype comes from a human donor in good health. Sequencing was done on a sample of T cells isolated from PBMCs. The DNA is as follows: TGTGCCAGCAGTTACTCGAGGCAGGGGAGCTCCTACGAGCAGTACTTC. Its protein product is CASSYSRQGSSYEQYF.